These 20 T cell receptor beta chains came from one sample sequenced in a study of technical replicates of blood from several donors. TCRdb's copy holds only in-frame clones and misses some; the assay was immunoSEQ multiplex PCR. The table has over 70,000 clones, 90% to 95% seen once. The sample comprised T cells isolated from PBMCs. The receptors here all came from a human donor in good health.

The rearrangement joins TRBV5-5 to TRBJ1-3, with D hard to call. The germline V gene has CDR1 SGHKS and CDR2 YYEKEE (reference sequence). Trimming left V 4 bases short and J 0 bases short, with 8 bases between. The CDR3 loop spans 14 amino acids. The CDR3 loop is CASSIGVSGNTIYF. The CDR3 DNA reads as TGTGCCAGCAGCATTGGAGTCTCTGGAAACACCATATATTTT.

CDR3 in DNA: TGTGCCAGCAGGGGACAGGGGGCAAGCAATCAGCCCCAGCATTTT. Translated: CASRGQGASNQPQHF. The V gene is TRBV6-1, the J gene TRBJ1-5; 12 nucleotides agree with TRBD1. The CDR3 runs to 15 residues. CDR1 and CDR2 (germline): MNHNS, SASEGT. V gave up 6 bases and J gave up 1 base; unmatched junction bases: 1.

The CDR3 here is CAWSFLTGAATDTQYF. CDR3 in DNA: TGTGCCTGGAGTTTCCTAACAGGGGCAGCAACAGATACGCAGTATTTT. J is TRBJ2-3 and V is TRBV30; 7 bases align to TRBD1. The germline gives CDR1 GTSNPN, CDR2 SVGIG (reference sequence). The CDR3 is 16 amino acids. V shed 2 bases, J shed 3 bases, and the junction held 11 bases outside the gene matches. Looking up the rest from reference TRBV30 and TRBJ2-3 gives the full variable domain: SQTIHQWPATLVQPVGSPLSLECTVEGTSNPNLYWYRQAAGRGLQLLFYSVGIGQISSEVPQNLSASRPQDRQFILSSKKLLLSDSGFYLCAWSFLTGAATDTQYFGPGTRLTVL.

The gene calls are TRBV5-1 and TRBJ2-2; tentative D call: TRBD2 (5 bases). Germline V gene sequence: CDR1 SGHRS, CDR2 YFSETQ. The CDR3 extends over 17 amino acids. V dropped 3 bases and J dropped 1 base, with 16 bases sitting between them. The CDR3 reads CASSSRLGSGNTGELFF. The CDR3 bases are TGCGCCAGCAGCTCCCGTCTGGGGAGCGGGAACACCGGGGAGCTGTTTTTT.

V is TRBV7-9 and J is TRBJ2-3, with D possibly TRBD2 on 5 matching bases. With 7 bases removed from V and 5 bases from J, the gap between germline ends came to 16 bases. The V gene's germline CDR1 is SEHNR and CDR2 FQNEAQ (reference sequence). This CDR3 has 14 residues. The CDR3 region has the DNA TGTGCCAGCACCCAACTAGGCGCCGGAGATACGCAGTATTTT. It specifies CASTQLGAGDTQYF.

This clone was recorded only once. The chain couples TRBV27 to TRBJ2-7; 9 bases are a match to TRBD1. The CDR3 spans 17 residues. With 3 bases clipped from V and 4 bases from J, the junction kept 13 bases outside the gene matches. Germline CDR1 is MNHEY and CDR2 is SMNVEV (reference sequence). CDR3 sequence (DNA): TGTGCCAGCAGTTTTGGCCCCGGGACAGGGAGCCTTTACGAGCAGTACTTC. Amino acid sequence: CASSFGPGTGSLYEQYF.

This clone was recorded once. CDR3 amino acids: CASSYSHEQYF. The DNA for the CDR3 is TGTGCCAGCAGTTATAGCCACGAGCAGTACTTC. The rearrangement joins TRBV6-5 to TRBJ2-7, with D unclear. There are 11 residues in the CDR3. Between the trimmed V and J ends, which lost 3 bases and 5 bases, there was a span of 5 bases. Germline V gives CDR1 MNHEY, CDR2 SVGAGI.

The V and J genes are TRBV2 and TRBJ2-1, with 13 bases aligning to TRBD2. The CDR3 consists of 15 residues. CDR1 SNHLY and CDR2 FYNNEI come from the germline V gene. The trim removed 8 bases at V and 10 bases at J, leaving 11 bases unmatched. Written as DNA, the CDR3 is TGTGCCAGCGTCTTACTAGCGGGAGGGCCAGGGGAGCAGTTCTTC. This encodes CASVLLAGGPGEQFF.

J is TRBJ1-1 and V is TRBV11-2, with D unresolved. Germline assignment: CDR1 SGHAT and CDR2 FQNNGV. The V and J ends lost 5 bases and 1 base respectively, with 11 bases between them. The CDR3 totals 14 residues. This chain's CDR3 is CASSEHSGNTEAFF. The CDR3 nucleotides are TGTGCCAGCAGCGAACACTCAGGGAACACTGAAGCTTTCTTT.

The chain links TRBV7-9 to TRBJ2-1, with TRBD2 matching 8 bases. Trimming at V came to 5 bases and at J to 2 bases, leaving 5 bases not matched to a gene. CDR3 length equals 15 residues. In germline, CDR1 is SEHNR, CDR2 FQNEAQ (reference sequence). This CDR3 is CASSPLAETYNEQFF. The CDR3, as DNA: TGTGCCAGCAGCCCACTAGCGGAAACCTACAATGAGCAGTTCTTC.

This sequence joins TRBV11-2 and TRBJ1-2; D is uncertain. The CDR3 spans 17 residues. V dropped 4 bases and J dropped 4 bases, with 22 bases sitting between them. The germline V gene has CDR1 SGHAT and CDR2 FQNNGV. This CDR3 is CASSYLGSGIDIYGYTF. CDR3 coding DNA: TGTGCCAGCAGCTACCTCGGATCGGGGATAGATATCTATGGCTACACCTTC.

J is TRBJ2-7 and V is TRBV29-1; 7 nucleotides line up with TRBD2. This CDR3 contains 14 residues. The germline V gene has CDR1 SQVTM and CDR2 ANQGSEA. J gave up 4 bases and V 7 bases, and 13 bases lay outside the gene matches. In DNA, the CDR3 is TGCAGCGCGTCAAAACCCCCGGGACTATACGAGCAGTACTTC. This encodes CSASKPPGLYEQYF.

This clone is a singleton in its sample. The rearrangement links TRBV7-6 to TRBJ1-1, with a tentative D call TRBD1 (5 bases). Germline loops: CDR1 SGHVS, CDR2 FNYEAQ. The CDR3 covers 14 residues. The V end was cut by 1 base, the J end by 1 base, with 7 bases between. CDR3 loop: CASSLGGSNTEAFF. In nucleotides, the CDR3 is TGTGCCAGCAGCTTAGGGGGCTCGAACACTGAAGCTTTCTTT.

V usage is TRBV6-1 and J usage is TRBJ1-2; 8 bases are a match to TRBD1. The germline V gene has CDR1 MNHNS and CDR2 SASEGT. The CDR3 totals 13 residues. V dropped 8 bases and J dropped 5; count of bases not matched to a gene: 7. CDR3 in DNA: TGTGCCAGCCTTTGGACAGGGCAATATGGCTACACCTTC. It yields the protein CASLWTGQYGYTF.

V is TRBV28 and J is TRBJ2-7; 10 nucleotides agree with TRBD2. Germline loops: CDR1 MDHEN, CDR2 SYDVKM. Trimming at V came to 6 bases and at J to 6 bases, leaving 8 bases not matched to a gene. This CDR3 spans 14 amino acids. The CDR3 DNA follows: TGTGCCAGCAGACCAGCGGGAGGGCCGATCGAGCAGTACTTC. It specifies CASRPAGGPIEQYF.

The CDR3 protein is CASSPGLNSNQPQHF. In nucleotides, the CDR3 is TGCGCCAGCAGCCCGGGACTCAATAGCAATCAGCCCCAGCATTTT. The chain recombines TRBV5-1 with TRBJ1-5; D perhaps matches TRBD1 (5 bases). The germline CDR1 and CDR2 sequences are SGHRS and YFSETQ. The CDR3 is 15 amino acids. The ends were cut back, 4 bases at V and 0 bases at J, with 11 bases in the middle.

This CDR3 reads CASSRYLQGLPYEQYF. DNA of the CDR3: TGTGCCAGCAGCCGTTATCTTCAGGGCCTACCCTACGAGCAGTACTTC. The chain recombines TRBV28 with TRBJ2-7; D is possibly TRBD1 (5 bases). CDR1 is MDHEN and CDR2 is SYDVKM in the germline V gene. The V gene lost 6 bases and the J gene lost 2 bases, with 20 bases spanning the gap. This CDR3 contains 16 residues.

The gene calls are TRBV6-5 and TRBJ1-2; 7 bases align to TRBD1. J gave up 5 bases and V 5 bases, and 5 bases lay outside the gene matches. The CDR3 consists of 13 residues. The germline CDR1 and CDR2 sequences are MNHEY and SVGAGI. CDR3 DNA: TGTGCCAGCAGTGCCGGGACAGTGTATGGCTACACCTTC. It codes for CASSAGTVYGYTF.

This chain joins TRBV6-5 and TRBJ1-1; TRBD1 is a possible D gene (5 bases). Per the germline V gene, CDR1 is MNHEY and CDR2 is SVGAGI. Trimming shortened V by 6 bases and J by 3 bases, and 11 bases separated the two germline ends. The CDR3 runs 13 residues. CDR3 DNA sequence: TGTGCCAGCAGCAGGGTCGGGTACACTGAAGCTTTCTTT. Protein sequence: CASSRVGYTEAFF.

J is TRBJ2-5 and V is TRBV11-3; 8 bases line up with TRBD2. V dropped 3 bases and J dropped 8; count of bases not matched to a gene: 5. This CDR3 is 13 amino acids long. Germline assignment: CDR1 SGHNT and CDR2 YENEEA. For the CDR3, the DNA is TGTGCCAGCAGCTTGTCCGGGGGGGAAACCCAGTACTTC. Translating gives CASSLSGGETQYF.